This T cell receptor (beta chain) was captured in a study of cytomegalovirus exposure and HLA in healthy donors. The PCR had 60 Vbeta and 13 Jbeta primers. Clones were read by immunoSEQ multiplex PCR, and TCRdb kept only the in-frame ones, dropping some. The sample holds 140,000 or so clones, over 55% seen once. The germline CDR1 and CDR2 sequences are SGHRS and YFSETQ. Trimming pared 0 bases from V and 1 base from J, leaving 10 bases between. This CDR3 is 15 amino acids long. What was sequenced was PBMCs. V usage is TRBV5-1 and J usage is TRBJ2-5, with a weak D call TRBD1 (6 bases). The clonotype originates from a middle-aged man in good health and CMV-seronegative. The CDR3: CASSLGTGIQETQYF. The CDR3 DNA reads as TGCGCCAGCAGCTTGGGCACAGGGATCCAAGAGACCCAGTACTTC.